Shown below are 8 T cell receptor beta chains from a single sample sequenced in a study of tissue T cells after allogeneic stem cell transplantation (dated by TCRdb to 2022 to 2024). Libraries were prepared through the immunoSEQ multiplex PCR assay. TCRdb took over this immuneACCESS table, retaining in-frame rearrangements with V and J assigned. Such tables are incomplete; in checked studies, under half of the missing clones stem from an unresolved V gene, and the remainder is unexplained. This sample holds roughly 50,000 clones; approximately 70% were observed only once. The ten largest clones take up around 0.52% of the sample. The material sequenced was sorted cells pooled from one or two spleens. The receptors here all came from a pool of C57BL/6 mice in good health.

This clone was found a few times. Each gene name is a mouse one. Read data end 1 residue before the CDR3 end; the end is taken from the germline J gene. The chain carries TRBV15 and TRBJ1-4, with D hard to call. V was trimmed by 7 bases and J by 0 bases, leaving 3 bases between them. The length of the CDR3 is 12 residues. CDR1 SGHND and CDR2 FRSKSL come from the germline V gene. The CDR3: CASKISNERLFF. Partial CDR3 DNA: TGTGCCAGCAAAATTTCCAACGAAAGATTATTT. Together with reference TRBV15 and TRBJ1-4, the CDR3 gives the full variable domain: DAGVTQTPRHEVAEKGQTIILKCEPVSGHNDLFWYRQTKIQGLELLSYFRSKSLMEDGGAFKDRFKAEMLNSSFSTLKIQPTEPKDSAVYLCASKISNERLFFGHGTKLSVL.

A remark on this clone: Genes and germline come from the mouse. The CDR3 end is not reached by the read, which stops 1 residue before it; the germline J gene fills it in. This sequence joins TRBV2 and TRBJ2-1, with a possible D match to TRBD2 (5 bases). The V gene's germline CDR1 is LGHNA and CDR2 YSYQKL. This CDR3 comprises 12 residues. V shed 6 bases and J shed 5 bases, with 8 bases lying between them. The CDR3 reads CASSLLDAEQFF. The DNA read from the CDR3 is TGTGCCAGCAGTCTACTGGATGCTGAGCAGTTC.

A word on this clone: Mouse names are used for the genes. The CDR3 end falls 1 residue outside the read, so it is completed with the germline J gene. The chain recombines TRBV17 with TRBJ1-1; 9 bases fit TRBD1. From germline, CDR1 is MNHDT and CDR2 YYDKIL. V gave up 6 bases and J gave up 3 bases; unmatched junction bases: 2. The CDR3 is 13 residues long. Here the CDR3 reads CASRDRGDTEVFF. The CDR3 bases that were read are TGTGCTAGCAGGGACAGGGGTGACACAGAAGTCTTC.

On this clone: Gene and germline names: mouse. With the read ending 1 residue before the CDR3 end, the germline J gene is used to fill in that end. The rearrangement uses TRBV20 and TRBJ2-4, with 7 bases identical to TRBD2. With V trimmed by 1 base and J by 5 bases, 0 bases remained unmatched. Germline-derived CDR1 and CDR2 are GFQATS and STVNSAI. The CDR3 spans 12 residues. The covered CDR3 bases are TGTGGTGCTAGGGGGACTGGAAACACCTTGTAC. It codes for CGARGTGNTLY. The entire CDR3 sequence reads CGARGTGNTLYF.

Concerning this clone: Germline and genes here are mouse. Read data end 1 residue before the CDR3 end; the end is taken from the germline J gene. The chain joins TRBV19 to TRBJ2-4; 12 bases agree with TRBD1. CDR1 is FNHDT, CDR2 SITEND, per germline (reference sequence). The V gene end was trimmed by 4 bases and the J gene end by 7 bases; junction bases not matched to a gene: 1. The CDR3 consists of 13 residues. The CDR3 DNA, read in part, is TGTGCCAGCAGTGGGACAGGGGGCGACACCTTGTAC. It is translated as CASSGTGGDTLY. The CDR3 in its entirety is CASSGTGGDTLYF.

On this clone: Genes and germline are mouse. With the read ending 1 residue before the CDR3 end, the germline J gene is used to fill in that end. The chain has TRBV2 and TRBJ1-4, with no clear D. This CDR3 region has 15 residues. Deletions cut 1 base from V and 4 bases from J, with 10 bases between. The germline V gene has CDR1 LGHNA and CDR2 YSYQKL. The CDR3 loop reads CASSQAKAVNERLFF. CDR3 DNA, as far as it was read: TGTGCCAGCAGCCAAGCTAAGGCCGTCAACGAAAGATTATTT.

As regards this clone: Germline and genes here are mouse. Read coverage stops 1 residue before the CDR3 terminus; the germline J gene supplies the remainder. The V call is TRBV3, the J call TRBJ1-3, with 8 nucleotides matching TRBD1. Per germline, CDR1 SNHLY and CDR2 FYNGKV (reference sequence). V shed 3 bases, J shed 0 bases, and the junction held 4 bases outside the gene matches. CDR3 length: 16 residues. The CDR3 protein is CASSLDRDLSGNTLYF. Incomplete CDR3 DNA: TGTGCCAGCAGCTTGGACAGGGACCTTTCTGGAAATACGCTCTAT.

Remarks on this clone: Gene names denote mouse genes. The observed sequence ends 1 residue before the CDR3 terminus, with the missing tail filled in from the germline J gene. The J gene is TRBJ1-3, the V gene TRBV24; 9 positions match TRBD1. With 6 bases clipped from V and 0 bases from J, the junction kept 3 bases outside the gene matches. This CDR3 is 15 amino acids long. Germline V lookup: CDR1 KGHTA, CDR2 FRNEEI. Incomplete CDR3 DNA: TGTGCCAGCAGAAACAGGGGGCATTCTGGAAATACGCTCTAT. Protein sequence: CASRNRGHSGNTLY. The complete CDR3 sequence is CASRNRGHSGNTLYF.